Below, one T cell receptor beta chain is given with its context. This sample was taken from a study of control samples from healthy donors and cancer patients. The assay was immunoSEQ multiplex PCR, and TCRdb's table has in-frame clones only and misses some. The sample lists roughly 100,000 clones; under 95% were seen once. Germline V CDR1 and CDR2: SGHNT, YENEEA. V lost 4 bases to trimming and J lost 4 bases, with 14 bases between them. The CDR3 extends over 15 amino acids. The chain is built from TRBV11-3 and TRBJ2-1; D remains unclear. The sequenced sample was blood. The TCR sequence derives from a woman under 30 in good health. CDR3 coding DNA: TGTGCCAGCAGCTCTTCGGATCCCACATACAATGAGCAGTTCTTC. It encodes CASSSSDPTYNEQFF.